Below are 26 T cell receptor beta chains sequenced from a single sample in a study of response to subunit inactivated influenza vaccine. TCRdb reanalysed the RT-PCR reads using MiXCR and keeps one entry per CDR3 protein. The sample lists hundreds of thousands of distinct CDR3 sequences, about a sixth occurring once. Sequencing used PBMCs from blood, obtained roughly 12 days after vaccination. The receptor set was obtained from a man aged 50-60 years who received an inactivated influenza vaccine.

The gene calls are TRBV4-1 and TRBJ2-1, with D perhaps matching TRBD1 (5 bases). Per germline, CDR1 MGHRA and CDR2 YSYEKL. CDR3 length: 17 amino acids. V was shortened by 0 bases and J by 4 bases, with 16 bases between the two germline ends. The CDR3 spells CASSQDTSRDDYNEQFF. CDR3 nucleotide sequence: TGCGCCAGCAGCCAAGATACTTCCAGGGATGATTACAATGAGCAGTTCTTC.

J is TRBJ2-3 and V is TRBV25-1; tentatively, D is TRBD1 (6 bases). This CDR3 contains 15 residues. Trimming took off 4 bases at V and 2 bases at J, with 13 bases between the two ends. Germline V lookup: CDR1 MGHDK, CDR2 SYGVNS. The CDR3 DNA reads TGTGCCAGCAGTGGAAGGACAGCTCCCACAGATACGCAGTATTTT. Protein sequence: CASSGRTAPTDTQYF.

This clonotype has a handful of counts. The gene calls are TRBV24-1 and TRBJ2-7; D may be TRBD1 (5 bases). V lost 7 bases, J lost 0 bases, and 6 bases lay in between. CDR3 size: 12 residues. Germline-derived CDR1 and CDR2 are KGHDR and SFDVKD. CDR3 region: CATRDNSYEQYF. CDR3 DNA sequence: TGTGCCACCAGGGACAACTCCTACGAGCAGTACTTC.

The table lists this clonotype with a few counts. The rearrangement links TRBV12-3 or TRBV12-4 to TRBJ2-2; D is perhaps TRBD1 (6 bases). The CDR3 is 14 amino acids. The V and J ends lost 5 bases and 6 bases respectively, with 13 bases between them. The CDR3 region is CASSRGQLAGELFF. Here the CDR3 DNA reads TGTGCCAGCAGTCGAGGACAGCTGGCCGGGGAGCTGTTTTTT.

The chain recombines TRBV24-1 with TRBJ1-2; tentatively, D is TRBD1 (6 bases). The CDR3 consists of 12 residues. Germline values: CDR1 KGHDR, CDR2 SFDVKD. Trimming cost V 4 bases and J 7 bases, with 9 bases left between them. The CDR3 protein is CATSEQGFGYTF. The DNA for the CDR3 is TGTGCCACCAGTGAACAGGGATTTGGCTACACCTTC.

This clonotype was observed a few times. This chain links TRBV5-1 with TRBJ1-3, with TRBD1 identical over 12 bases. The CDR3 totals 16 residues. CDR1 is SGHRS and CDR2 is YFSETQ in the germline V gene. With 0 bases clipped from V and 8 bases from J, the junction kept 6 bases outside the gene matches. CDR3 sequence (DNA): TGCGCCAGCAGCTTGGAGGGACAGGGGGCGTTTGACACCATATATTTT. Translating it yields CASSLEGQGAFDTIYF.

The V and J genes are TRBV5-1 and TRBJ1-1; no clear D. Germline-derived CDR1 and CDR2 are SGHRS and YFSETQ. The V end was cut by 0 bases, the J end by 1 base, with 7 bases between. The CDR3 spans 14 residues. The CDR3 sequence is CASSLVSGNTEAFF. The CDR3 bases are TGCGCCAGCAGCTTGGTTAGTGGGAACACTGAAGCTTTCTTT.

The table lists this clonotype with many counts. This chain uses TRBV20-1 with TRBJ1-1; D gene uncertain. V lost 3 bases to trimming and J lost 1 base, with 9 bases between them. The CDR3 is 13 residues long. Germline assignment: CDR1 DFQATT and CDR2 SNEGSKA (reference sequence). CDR3 protein: CSASLRQNTEAFF. The CDR3 DNA is TGCAGTGCTAGTTTGCGGCAGAACACTGAAGCTTTCTTT.

The chain couples TRBV28 to TRBJ2-5; D may be TRBD1 or TRBD2 (5 bases each). The germline V gene has CDR1 MDHEN and CDR2 SYDVKM. Deletions cut 6 bases from V and 1 base from J, with 9 bases between. The CDR3 consists of 13 residues. CDR3 protein: CASRPGAQETQYF. CDR3 DNA sequence: TGTGCCAGCAGACCCGGGGCCCAAGAGACCCAGTACTTC.

The V gene is TRBV7-2, the J gene TRBJ2-3, with a possible D match to TRBD2 (6 bases). V was shortened by 5 bases and J by 5 bases, with 20 bases between the two germline ends. The CDR3 consists of 16 residues. CDR1 and CDR2 from the germline V gene are SGHTA and FQGNSA. CDR3 amino acids: CASSLSLPGAGDTQYF. In nucleotides, the CDR3 is TGTGCCAGCAGCCTATCTCTCCCGGGAGCGGGAGATACGCAGTATTTT.

This clonotype was counted at least ten times. CDR3: CASSPGTGSTDTQYF. The DNA of the CDR3 is TGCGCCAGCAGCCCTGGGACAGGGAGCACAGATACGCAGTATTTT. This rearrangement joins TRBV5-1 to TRBJ2-3; 9 positions agree with TRBD1. The CDR3 runs to 15 residues. Trimming removed 4 bases from V and 0 bases from J; junction bases left unmatched: 3. Looked up from germline, CDR1 is SGHRS and CDR2 is YFSETQ. The whole variable domain, filled in from reference TRBV5-1 and TRBJ2-3, reads KAGVTQTPRYLIKTRGQQVTLSCSPISGHRSVSWYQQTPGQGLQFLFEYFSETQRNKGNFPGRFSGRQFSNSRSEMNVSTLELGDSALYLCASSPGTGSTDTQYFGPGTRLTVL.

This clonotype came up a few times. The CDR3 sequence is CASSRRTGANADNEQFF. In nucleotides, the CDR3 is TGTGCCAGCAGCCGAAGGACTGGGGCGAACGCCGACAATGAGCAGTTCTTC. This chain uses TRBV7-9 with TRBJ2-1; D assignment may be TRBD1 or TRBD2 (5 bases each). Per the germline V gene, CDR1 is SEHNR and CDR2 is FQNEAQ (reference sequence). The CDR3 runs 17 residues. V lost 5 bases, J lost 5 bases, and 22 bases lay in between.

The rearrangement uses TRBV4-2 and TRBJ1-1; D unclear. V was clipped by 0 bases and J by 8 bases, with 10 bases between them. Germline CDR1 is LGHNA and CDR2 is YNFKEQ. The CDR3 spans 13 residues. For the CDR3, the DNA is TGTGCCAGCAGCCAAGATGGACGGCTAGAAGCTTTCTTT. Its protein product is CASSQDGRLEAFF.

This chain links TRBV20-1 with TRBJ2-7, with 7 nucleotides matching TRBD1. The CDR3 is 16 residues long. Germline V CDR1 and CDR2: DFQATT, SNEGSKA (reference sequence). Germline trimming cut 0 bases from V and 3 bases from J; bases unmatched to any gene: 11. The CDR3 DNA is TGCAGTGCTAGAGATTCGGGGACAGTCATAAACTACGAGCAGTACTTC. Its translation is CSARDSGTVINYEQYF.

The chain has TRBV15 and TRBJ2-7; the D gene is possibly TRBD2 (5 bases). CDR1 and CDR2 from the germline V gene are LNHNV and YYDKDF (reference sequence). The CDR3 sequence is 14 residues long. The V gene lost 3 bases and the J gene lost 0 bases, with 9 bases spanning the gap. The CDR3 DNA is TGTGCCACCAGCAGGGACCGGGACTCCTACGAGCAGTACTTC. This sequence encodes CATSRDRDSYEQYF.

Ten or more counts support this clonotype. The chain combines TRBV12-3 or TRBV12-4 with TRBJ1-6; 7 nucleotides match TRBD1. The CDR3 has 14 residues. The J segment lost 7 bases and the V segment lost 7 bases, leaving 7 bases of the junction unmatched. This CDR3 reads CASTGGTENSPLHF. The CDR3 DNA reads TGTGCCAGCACCGGCGGGACAGAGAATTCACCCCTCCACTTT.

In this sample, this clonotype turned up a few times. This chain links TRBV4-3 with TRBJ2-7; D might be TRBD1 or TRBD2, each matching 5 bases. Germline CDR1 is LGHNA and CDR2 is YSLEER. V was pared by 1 base and J by 7 bases, with 11 bases between. This CDR3 has 13 amino acids. The CDR3: CASSQAEGWEQYF. The CDR3 bases are TGCGCCAGCAGCCAAGCCGAGGGGTGGGAGCAGTACTTC.

The V gene is TRBV7-9, the J gene TRBJ2-1; D could derive from TRBD1 or TRBD2 (5 bases each). Deletions cut 4 bases from V and 7 bases from J, with 14 bases between. Germline CDR1 is SEHNR and CDR2 is FQNEAQ (reference sequence). The CDR3 is made up of 14 amino acids. This CDR3 is CASSWGRPENEQFF. CDR3 DNA: TGTGCCAGCAGCTGGGGACGGCCGGAGAATGAGCAGTTCTTC.

V is TRBV6-5 and J is TRBJ2-5, with D uncertain. The CDR3 length is 12 residues. The V end lost 5 bases, the J end lost 7 bases, and 11 bases lay between the germline ends. Germline V gene lookup returns CDR1 MNHEY and CDR2 SVGAGI. CDR3 residues: CASSHPLGTQYF. The CDR3 nucleotides are TGTGCCAGCAGTCATCCCCTTGGGACCCAGTACTTC.

This clonotype occurred a few times. The CDR3 loop is CASSPTQGGETQYF. CDR3 coding DNA: TGCGCCAGCAGCCCAACTCAGGGGGGAGAGACCCAGTACTTC. The chain recombines TRBV5-1 with TRBJ2-5; possibly TRBD1 for D (7 bases). Germline loops: CDR1 SGHRS, CDR2 YFSETQ. V lost 4 bases to trimming and J lost 4 bases, with 14 bases between them. This CDR3 comprises 14 residues.

The chain links TRBV10-2 to TRBJ2-2; 7 nucleotides line up with TRBD1. V lost 6 bases to trimming and J lost 6 bases; unmatched junction nucleotides: 7. The germline V gene encodes CDR1 WSHSY and CDR2 SAAADI. This CDR3 is built from 14 residues. The CDR3 coding sequence is TGCGCCAGCAGCCAAAGAGGACAGGCCGGGGAGCTGTTTTTT. This encodes CASSQRGQAGELFF.

CDR3 DNA: TGTGCCACCAGCAGTGACAGGGTTGAGACCCAGTACTTC. The encoded protein is CATSSDRVETQYF. The chain carries TRBV15 and TRBJ2-5, with 7 bases matching TRBD1. Germline V gene sequence: CDR1 LNHNV, CDR2 YYDKDF (reference sequence). The CDR3 is made up of 13 amino acids. With V trimmed by 3 bases and J by 5 bases, 3 bases remained unmatched.

V usage is TRBV6-1 and J usage is TRBJ2-3; TRBD2 matches 9 bases. The CDR3 spans 16 residues. The germline V gene has CDR1 MNHNS and CDR2 SASEGT. The trim removed 2 bases at V and 0 bases at J, leaving 3 bases unmatched. The CDR3 DNA sequence: TGTGCCAGCAGTGAAAAGGGACTAGCTAGCACAGATACGCAGTATTTT. This codes for CASSEKGLASTDTQYF.

There are a few counts of this clonotype. The chain carries TRBV20-1 and TRBJ2-5, with D hard to call. The germline gives CDR1 DFQATT, CDR2 SNEGSKA (reference sequence). This CDR3 is 11 amino acids long. Trimming removed 6 bases at V and 4 bases at J, with 9 bases between. CDR3: CSAPLGETQYF. CDR3 DNA: TGCAGTGCCCCCCTGGGAGAGACCCAGTACTTC.

The chain couples TRBV29-1 to TRBJ1-1, with D unclear. V shed 4 bases and J shed 1 base, with 10 bases lying between them. Germline assignment: CDR1 SQVTM and CDR2 ANQGSEA. CDR3 length equals 13 residues. The CDR3 DNA reads TGCAGCGTTGGGGTATGGCCGAACACTGAAGCTTTCTTT. Translated: CSVGVWPNTEAFF.

V and J are TRBV29-1 and TRBJ1-5, with D tentatively TRBD1 (5 bases). This CDR3 region has 13 residues. Germline values: CDR1 SQVTM, CDR2 ANQGSEA. The V gene lost 6 bases and the J gene lost 4 bases, with 13 bases spanning the gap. The CDR3 sequence is CSVAPTVNQPQHF. CDR3 coding DNA: TGCAGCGTCGCCCCGACAGTAAATCAGCCCCAGCATTTT.